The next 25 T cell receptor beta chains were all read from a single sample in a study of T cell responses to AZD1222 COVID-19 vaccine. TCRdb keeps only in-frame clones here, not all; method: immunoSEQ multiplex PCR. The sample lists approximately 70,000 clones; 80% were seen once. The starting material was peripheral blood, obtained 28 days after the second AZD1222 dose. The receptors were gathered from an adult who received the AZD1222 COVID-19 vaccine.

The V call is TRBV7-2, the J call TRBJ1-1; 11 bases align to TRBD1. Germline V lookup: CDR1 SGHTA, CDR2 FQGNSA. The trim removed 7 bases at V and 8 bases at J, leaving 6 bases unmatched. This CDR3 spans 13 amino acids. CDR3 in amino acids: CASTPWTGGEAFF. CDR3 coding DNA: TGTGCCAGCACCCCATGGACAGGGGGCGAAGCTTTCTTT.

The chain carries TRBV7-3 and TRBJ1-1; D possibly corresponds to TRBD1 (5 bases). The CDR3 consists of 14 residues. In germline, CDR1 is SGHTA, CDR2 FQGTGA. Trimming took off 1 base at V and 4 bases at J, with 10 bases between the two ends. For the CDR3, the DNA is TGTGCCAGCAGCTTAAGGGACCAGACCACTGAAGCTTTCTTT. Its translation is CASSLRDQTTEAFF.

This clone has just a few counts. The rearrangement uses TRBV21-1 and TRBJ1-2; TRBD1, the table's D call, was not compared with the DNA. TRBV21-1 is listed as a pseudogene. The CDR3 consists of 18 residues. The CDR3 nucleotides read TGTGCCAGCAGCAAAGCGGGGAGGCCGGGACAGGGACTCTATGGCTACACCTTC. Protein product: CASSKAGRPGQGLYGYTF.

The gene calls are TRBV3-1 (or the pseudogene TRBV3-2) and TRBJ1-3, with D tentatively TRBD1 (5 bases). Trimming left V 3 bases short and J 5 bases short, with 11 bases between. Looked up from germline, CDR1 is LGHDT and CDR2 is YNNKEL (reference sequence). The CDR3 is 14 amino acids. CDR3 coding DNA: TGTGCCAGCAGCCAGGGGCGGGGTCGAAACACCATATATTTT. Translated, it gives CASSQGRGRNTIYF.

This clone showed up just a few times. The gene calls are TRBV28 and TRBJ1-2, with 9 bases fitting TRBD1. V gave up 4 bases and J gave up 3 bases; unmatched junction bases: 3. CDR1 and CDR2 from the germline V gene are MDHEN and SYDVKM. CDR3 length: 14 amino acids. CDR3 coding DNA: TGTGCCAGCAGTTCAGGACAGGGGCACTATGGCTACACCTTC. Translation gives CASSSGQGHYGYTF.

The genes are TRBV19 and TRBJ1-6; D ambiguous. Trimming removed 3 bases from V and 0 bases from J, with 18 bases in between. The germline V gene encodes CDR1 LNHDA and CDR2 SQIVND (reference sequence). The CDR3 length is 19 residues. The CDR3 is CASSIAGSWMSSYNSPLHF. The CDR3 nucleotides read TGTGCCAGTAGTATCGCAGGTTCATGGATGAGCTCCTATAATTCACCCCTCCACTTT.

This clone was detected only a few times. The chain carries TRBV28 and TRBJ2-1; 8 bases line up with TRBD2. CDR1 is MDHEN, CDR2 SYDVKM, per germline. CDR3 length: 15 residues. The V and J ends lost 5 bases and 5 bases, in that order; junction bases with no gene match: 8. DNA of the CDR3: TGTGCCAGCAGTCTGATGACTAGCGAGAACAATGAGCAGTTCTTC. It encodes CASSLMTSENNEQFF.

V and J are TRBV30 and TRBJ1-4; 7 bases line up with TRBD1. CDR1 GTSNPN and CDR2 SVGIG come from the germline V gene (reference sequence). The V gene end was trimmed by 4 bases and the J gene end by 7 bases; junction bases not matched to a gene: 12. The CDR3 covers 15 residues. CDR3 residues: CAWNPQGENGEKLFF. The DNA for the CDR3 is TGTGCCTGGAACCCGCAGGGGGAAAATGGTGAAAAACTGTTTTTT.

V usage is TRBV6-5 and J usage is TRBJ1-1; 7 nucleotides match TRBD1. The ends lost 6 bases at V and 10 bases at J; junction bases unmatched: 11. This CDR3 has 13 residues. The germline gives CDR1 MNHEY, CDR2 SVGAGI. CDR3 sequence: CASSPRQGLGAFF. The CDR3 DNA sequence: TGTGCCAGCAGCCCACGACAGGGACTAGGAGCTTTCTTT.

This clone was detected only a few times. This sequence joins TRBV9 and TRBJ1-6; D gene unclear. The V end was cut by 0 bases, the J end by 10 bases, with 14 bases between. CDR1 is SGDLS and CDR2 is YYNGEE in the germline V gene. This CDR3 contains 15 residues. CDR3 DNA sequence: TGTGCCAGCAGCGTAGATGGCAGGTTAGGGTCACCCCTCCACTTT. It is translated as CASSVDGRLGSPLHF.

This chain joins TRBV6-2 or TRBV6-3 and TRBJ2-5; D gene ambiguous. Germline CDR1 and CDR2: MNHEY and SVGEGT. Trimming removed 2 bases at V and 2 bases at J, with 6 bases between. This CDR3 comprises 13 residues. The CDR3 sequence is CASSYRPQETQYF. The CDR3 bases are TGTGCCAGCAGTTACCGACCACAAGAGACCCAGTACTTC.

In DNA form, the CDR3 reads TGTGCCAGCTCACCAATGGCAGGCCTTAACACTGAAGCTTTCTTT. Its protein is CASSPMAGLNTEAFF. The chain employs TRBV18 and TRBJ1-1; the D is unclear. Germline V lookup: CDR1 KGHSH, CDR2 LQKENI. V shed 2 bases and J shed 2 bases, with 12 bases lying between them. The CDR3 totals 15 residues.

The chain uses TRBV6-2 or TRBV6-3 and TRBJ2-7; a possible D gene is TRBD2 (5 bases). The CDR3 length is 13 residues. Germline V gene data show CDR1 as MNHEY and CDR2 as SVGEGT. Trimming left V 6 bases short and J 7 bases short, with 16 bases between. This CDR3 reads CASSPGRTGEQYF. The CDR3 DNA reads TGTGCCAGCAGCCCCGGACGGACGGGAGAGCAGTACTTC.

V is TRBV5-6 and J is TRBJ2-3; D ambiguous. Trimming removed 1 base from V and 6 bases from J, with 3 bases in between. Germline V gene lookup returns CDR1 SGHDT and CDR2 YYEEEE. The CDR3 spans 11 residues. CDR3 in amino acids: CASSLSDTQYF. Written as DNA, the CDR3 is TGTGCCAGCAGCTTGTCTGATACGCAGTATTTT.

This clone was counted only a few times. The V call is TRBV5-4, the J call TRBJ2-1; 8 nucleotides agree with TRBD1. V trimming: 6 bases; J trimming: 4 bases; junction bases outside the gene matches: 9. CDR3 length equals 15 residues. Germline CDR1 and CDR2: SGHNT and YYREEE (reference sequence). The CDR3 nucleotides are TGTGCCAGCACCTCGGACCAGGGGGCTTACAATGAGCAGTTCTTC. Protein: CASTSDQGAYNEQFF. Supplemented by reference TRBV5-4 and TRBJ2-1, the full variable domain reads ETGVTQSPTHLIKTRGQQVTLRCSSQSGHNTVSWYQQALGQGPQFIFQYYREEENGRGNFPPRFSGLQFPNYSSELNVNALELDDSALYLCASTSDQGAYNEQFFGPGTRLTVL.

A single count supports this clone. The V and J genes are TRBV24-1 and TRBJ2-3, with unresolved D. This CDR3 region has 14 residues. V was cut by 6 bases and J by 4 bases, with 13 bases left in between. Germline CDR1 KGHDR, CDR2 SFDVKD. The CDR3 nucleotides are TGTGCCACCAGTCCCTCAGCGTCGGCAGATACGCAGTATTTT. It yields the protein CATSPSASADTQYF.

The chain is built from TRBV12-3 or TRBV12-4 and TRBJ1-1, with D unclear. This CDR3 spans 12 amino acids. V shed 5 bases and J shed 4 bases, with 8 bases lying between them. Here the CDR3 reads CASSRVRTEAFF. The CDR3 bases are TGTGCCAGCAGTCGAGTTCGCACTGAAGCTTTCTTT.

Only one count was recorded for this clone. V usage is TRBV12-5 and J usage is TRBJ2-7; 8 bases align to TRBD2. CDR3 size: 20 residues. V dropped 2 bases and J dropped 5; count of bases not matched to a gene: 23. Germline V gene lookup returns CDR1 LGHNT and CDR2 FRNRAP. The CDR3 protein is CASGLPILTSGGSSWNEQYF. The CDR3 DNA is TGTGCTAGTGGTTTGCCCATTCTAACGTCGGGGGGGTCCTCCTGGAACGAGCAGTACTTC.

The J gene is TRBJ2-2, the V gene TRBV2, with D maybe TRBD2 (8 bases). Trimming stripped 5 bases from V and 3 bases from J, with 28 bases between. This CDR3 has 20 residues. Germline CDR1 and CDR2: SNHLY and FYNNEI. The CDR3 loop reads CASSTRRRTRGTSYTGELFF. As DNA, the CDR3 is TGTGCCAGCAGTACTCGGAGGCGCACCAGGGGGACTAGTTACACCGGGGAGCTGTTTTTT.

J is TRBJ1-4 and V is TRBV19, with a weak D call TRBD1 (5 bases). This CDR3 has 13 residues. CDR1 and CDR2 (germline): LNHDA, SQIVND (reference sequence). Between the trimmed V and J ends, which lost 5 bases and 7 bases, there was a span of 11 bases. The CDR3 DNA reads TGTGCCAGTAGTCCAGGGACCGTTGAAAAACTGTTTTTT. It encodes CASSPGTVEKLFF.

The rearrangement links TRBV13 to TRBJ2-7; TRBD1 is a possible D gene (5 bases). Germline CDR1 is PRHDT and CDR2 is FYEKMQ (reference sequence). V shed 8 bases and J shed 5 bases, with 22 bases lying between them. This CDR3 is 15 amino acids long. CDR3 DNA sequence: TGTGCCAGCGCTTTGAGCAGGGTAGGCTCTGACGAGCAGTACTTC. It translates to CASALSRVGSDEQYF.

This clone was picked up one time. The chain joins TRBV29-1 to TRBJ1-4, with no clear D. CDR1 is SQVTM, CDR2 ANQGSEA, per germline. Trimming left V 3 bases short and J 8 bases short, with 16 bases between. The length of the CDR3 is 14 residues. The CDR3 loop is CSVDGEGGSEKLFF. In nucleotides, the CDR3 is TGCAGCGTTGACGGGGAGGGAGGGAGCGAAAAACTGTTTTTT. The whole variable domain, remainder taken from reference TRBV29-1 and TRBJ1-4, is SAVISQKPSRDICQRGTSLTIQCQVDSQVTMMFWYRQQPGQSLTLIATANQGSEATYESGFVIDKFPISRPNLTFSTLTVSNMSPEDSSIYLCSVDGEGGSEKLFFGSGTQLSVL.

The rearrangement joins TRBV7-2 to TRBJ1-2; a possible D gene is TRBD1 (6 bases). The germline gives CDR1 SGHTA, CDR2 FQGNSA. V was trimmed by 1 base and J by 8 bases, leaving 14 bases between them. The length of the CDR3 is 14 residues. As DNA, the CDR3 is TGTGCCAGCAGCTTAGACAGGGAACGTTGGGGCTACACCTTC. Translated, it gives CASSLDRERWGYTF.

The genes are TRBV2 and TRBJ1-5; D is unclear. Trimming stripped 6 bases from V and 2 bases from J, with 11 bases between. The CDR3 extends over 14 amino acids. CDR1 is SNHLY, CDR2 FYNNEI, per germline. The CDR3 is CASSANIGNQPQHF. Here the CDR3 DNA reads TGTGCCAGCAGCGCCAACATAGGCAATCAGCCCCAGCATTTT.

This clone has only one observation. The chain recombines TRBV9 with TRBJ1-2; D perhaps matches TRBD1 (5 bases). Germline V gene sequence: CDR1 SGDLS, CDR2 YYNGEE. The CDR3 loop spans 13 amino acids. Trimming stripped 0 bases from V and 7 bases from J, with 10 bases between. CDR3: CASSVALQGGYTF. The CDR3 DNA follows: TGTGCCAGCAGCGTAGCTCTCCAGGGTGGCTACACCTTC.